One sample yielded the 28 T cell receptor beta chains listed below, sequenced in a study of cytomegalovirus exposure and HLA in healthy donors. It was with 60 Vbeta and 13 Jbeta primers that the PCR ran. Assay used: immunoSEQ multiplex PCR; TCRdb lists only in-frame clones, some missing. This table has more than 100,000 clones, just under 90% appearing once. Sequencing was carried out using PBMCs. The receptors here all came from a woman aged 30 to 39 in good health and CMV-seronegative.

The rearrangement uses TRBV29-1 and TRBJ1-1, with D hard to call. V lost 5 bases and J lost 1, with 8 bases in between. The CDR3 sequence is 12 residues long. Germline loops: CDR1 SQVTM, CDR2 ANQGSEA. The CDR3 coding sequence is TGCAGCGTTAACTCTTGGAACACTGAAGCTTTCTTT. It specifies CSVNSWNTEAFF. Full variable domain (remainder filled in from reference TRBV29-1 and TRBJ1-1): SAVISQKPSRDICQRGTSLTIQCQVDSQVTMMFWYRQQPGQSLTLIATANQGSEATYESGFVIDKFPISRPNLTFSTLTVSNMSPEDSSIYLCSVNSWNTEAFFGQGTRLTVV.

Concerning this clone: One end of the junction does not line up with germline, which may come from a read error. This same CDR3 is encoded by further DNA sequences in the sample. CDR3 in DNA: TGTGCCAGCAGCCCTCAGGGTGACGGAAACACTATATATTTT. Its translation: CASSPQGDGNTIYF. The chain uses TRBV7-2 and TRBJ1-3; maybe TRBD1 (5 bases). The CDR3 length is 14 residues. Germline V gives CDR1 SGHTA, CDR2 FQGNSA.

The chain is built from TRBV19 and TRBJ2-5; 9 bases fit TRBD1. This CDR3 region has 13 residues. CDR1 LNHDA and CDR2 SQIVND come from the germline V gene (reference sequence). Trimming cost V 6 bases and J 5 bases; bases outside gene matches: 4. The CDR3 region is CASSRQGEETQYF. In nucleotides, the CDR3 is TGTGCCAGTAGCAGACAGGGGGAGGAGACCCAGTACTTC. Based on the CDR3 plus reference TRBV19 and TRBJ2-5, the full variable domain is DGGITQSPKYLFRKEGQNVTLSCEQNLNHDAMYWYRQDPGQGLRLIYYSQIVNDFQKGDIAEGYSVSREKKESFPLTVTSAQKNPTAFYLCASSRQGEETQYFGPGTRLLVL.

The chain has TRBV28 and TRBJ1-2; TRBD1 agrees at 8 bases. V lost 4 bases to trimming and J lost 5 bases; unmatched junction nucleotides: 9. The CDR3 totals 15 residues. The germline V gene encodes CDR1 MDHEN and CDR2 SYDVKM. The CDR3 DNA follows: TGTGCCAGCAGTTCTCCGCAGGGGGCGAGGTATGGCTACACCTTC. Protein: CASSSPQGARYGYTF.

Concerning this clone: One junction end does not reproduce the germline sequence, and a read error may be involved. The chain combines TRBV29-1 with TRBJ1-1, with a tentative D call TRBD1 (5 bases). The CDR3 loop spans 13 amino acids. Per the germline V gene, CDR1 is SQVTM and CDR2 is ANQGSEA. CDR3 residues: CSASRQTNAEAFF. The CDR3 nucleotides read TGCAGCGCCTCCCGACAGACGAACGCTGAAGCTTTCTTT. Full variable domain (missing parts from reference TRBV29-1 and TRBJ1-1): SAVISQKPSRDICQRGTSLTIQCQVDSQVTMMFWYRQQPGQSLTLIATANQGSEATYESGFVIDKFPISRPNLTFSTLTVSNMSPEDSSIYLCSASRQTNAEAFFGQGTRLTVV.

The rearrangement links TRBV4-3 to TRBJ2-2, with D maybe TRBD2 (5 bases). V dropped 2 bases and J dropped 5 bases, with 9 bases sitting between them. Germline CDR1 LGHNA, CDR2 YSLEER. The CDR3 runs 14 residues. CDR3 in DNA: TGCGCCAGCAGCCAACAGGAGGCGACCGGGGAGCTGTTTTTT. It yields the protein CASSQQEATGELFF.

The chain has TRBV12-5 and TRBJ2-2; D remains ambiguous. In germline, CDR1 is LGHNT, CDR2 FRNRAP. There are 12 residues in the CDR3. The germline V and J ends were trimmed by 4 bases and 5 bases, with 5 bases remaining between them. The CDR3 region is CASGSLTGELFF. CDR3 sequence (DNA): TGTGCTAGTGGTTCCCTTACCGGGGAGCTGTTTTTT.

This clone was picked up a small number of times. V and J are TRBV15 and TRBJ2-1, with TRBD2 identical over 11 bases. The CDR3 spans 18 residues. Looked up from germline, CDR1 is LNHNV and CDR2 is YYDKDF (reference sequence). The J segment lost 4 bases and the V segment lost 1 base, leaving 9 bases of the junction unmatched. The DNA of the CDR3 is TGTGCCACCAGCAGAGGGGTTAGCGGGGGGGACCAATACAATGAGCAGTTCTTC. It yields the protein CATSRGVSGGDQYNEQFF.

This clone was observed a single time. V usage is TRBV5-1 and J usage is TRBJ1-1, with 10 bases aligning to TRBD1. Germline CDR1 and CDR2: SGHRS and YFSETQ. CDR3 size: 15 residues. Trimming at V came to 3 bases and at J to 1 base, leaving 3 bases not matched to a gene. The CDR3 protein is CASSSRTGGNTEAFF. Here the CDR3 DNA reads TGCGCCAGCAGCTCACGGACAGGGGGGAACACTGAAGCTTTCTTT.

The rearrangement uses TRBV9 and TRBJ2-1; 12 bases are a match to TRBD2. The V gene's germline CDR1 is SGDLS and CDR2 YYNGEE. The CDR3 runs 18 residues. With 4 bases clipped from V and 0 bases from J, the junction kept 8 bases outside the gene matches. The CDR3 sequence is CASSPWGLAGSSYNEQFF. In DNA form, the CDR3 reads TGTGCCAGCAGCCCTTGGGGACTAGCGGGCAGCTCCTACAATGAGCAGTTCTTC.

The chain carries TRBV15 and TRBJ2-7, with TRBD1 identical over 8 bases. The germline gives CDR1 LNHNV, CDR2 YYDKDF (reference sequence). V shed 3 bases and J 3 bases; nucleotides not matched to a gene: 1. CDR3 size: 13 residues. This chain's CDR3 is CATSRDRVYEQYF. The DNA for the CDR3 is TGTGCCACCAGCAGGGACAGGGTCTACGAGCAGTACTTC.

The chain has TRBV30 and TRBJ2-5; 8 bases map to TRBD2. Trimming took 0 bases from V and 5 from J; bases not matched to a gene: 8. CDR1 and CDR2 from the germline V gene are GTSNPN and SVGIG (reference sequence). This CDR3 spans 15 amino acids. The CDR3 spells CAWSVPVPGGETQYF. The CDR3 DNA sequence: TGTGCCTGGAGTGTTCCAGTCCCGGGAGGGGAGACCCAGTACTTC.

V usage is TRBV7-3 and J usage is TRBJ2-3; 9 nucleotides align to TRBD2. CDR3 size: 16 residues. Germline-derived CDR1 and CDR2 are SGHTA and FQGTGA. V was clipped by 1 base and J by 4 bases; unmatched bases: 6. The CDR3 DNA follows: TGTGCCAGCAGCTTAATGGGCGGGGGGGCTTCAGATACGCAGTATTTT. This gives the protein CASSLMGGGASDTQYF.

This chain joins TRBV28 and TRBJ1-4; tentative D call: TRBD1 (5 bases). Germline V gives CDR1 MDHEN, CDR2 SYDVKM. This CDR3 is built from 14 residues. V gave up 4 bases and J gave up 2 bases, with 8 bases separating them. CDR3 region: CASSSRVTNEKLFF. CDR3 in DNA: TGTGCCAGCAGTTCCAGGGTGACTAATGAAAAACTGTTTTTT.

This clone was seen at least ten times. The rearrangement links TRBV5-6 to TRBJ1-3; no reliable D call. CDR1 is SGHDT, CDR2 YYEEEE, per germline. CDR3 length: 12 amino acids. Trimming stripped 7 bases from V and 4 bases from J, with 9 bases between. The CDR3 protein is CASSGLGNTIYF. CDR3 in DNA: TGTGCCAGCTCCGGGTTGGGAAACACCATATATTTT.

The chain recombines TRBV6-5 with TRBJ1-1; perhaps TRBD1 as D (6 bases). V was shortened by 3 bases and J by 7 bases, with 18 bases between the two germline ends. The CDR3 is made up of 15 amino acids. In germline, CDR1 is MNHEY, CDR2 SVGAGI. The CDR3 DNA follows: TGTGCCAGCAGTTATCAGCCCCACAGGGTAGGTGAAGCTTTCTTT. Translation gives CASSYQPHRVGEAFF.

The rearrangement joins TRBV7-2 to TRBJ1-2; D is uncertain. CDR1 is SGHTA, CDR2 FQGNSA, per germline. V was pared by 2 bases and J by 0 bases, with 10 bases between. The CDR3 runs to 15 residues. In nucleotides, the CDR3 is TGTGCCAGCAGCTTATCGCCGGTTTCTAACTATGGCTACACCTTC. Protein sequence: CASSLSPVSNYGYTF.

The V call is TRBV6-6, the J call TRBJ2-5; D might be TRBD1 (6 bases). V was clipped by 0 bases and J by 0 bases, with 8 bases between them. Germline V CDR1 and CDR2: MNHNY, SVGAGI (reference sequence). The CDR3 contains 15 residues. The CDR3 protein is CASSYSTGYQETQYF. The CDR3 bases are TGTGCCAGCAGTTACTCCACAGGGTACCAAGAGACCCAGTACTTC.

V gene TRBV7-6 combines with J gene TRBJ2-2, with 15 bases that match TRBD2. Germline V gene sequence: CDR1 SGHVS, CDR2 FNYEAQ. The trim removed 0 bases at V and 5 bases at J, leaving 10 bases unmatched. The CDR3 sequence is 20 residues long. In nucleotides, the CDR3 is TGTGCCAGCAGCTTAGCTCTCCGAGTGGGACTAGCGGGAGGTACCGGGGAGCTGTTTTTT. Its protein is CASSLALRVGLAGGTGELFF.

The rearrangement uses TRBV7-7 and TRBJ2-2; 7 bases line up with TRBD1. Germline assignment: CDR1 SSHAT and CDR2 FNYEAQ (reference sequence). Losses at the gene ends were 5 bases for V and 4 bases for J; bases not matched to a gene: 4. CDR3 size: 14 residues. CDR3 region: CASSAYRGTGELFF. In DNA form, the CDR3 reads TGTGCCAGCAGCGCCTACAGGGGCACCGGGGAGCTGTTTTTT.

This chain links TRBV7-2 with TRBJ2-1, with D uncertain. V was shortened by 1 base and J by 3 bases, with 7 bases between the two germline ends. The CDR3 has 14 residues. CDR1 SGHTA and CDR2 FQGNSA come from the germline V gene. In DNA form, the CDR3 reads TGTGCCAGCAGCTTAGTTGCGGACTACAATGAGCAGTTCTTC. Translating it yields CASSLVADYNEQFF.

The chain carries TRBV20-1 and TRBJ1-4; perhaps TRBD1 as D (6 bases). CDR3 length equals 11 residues. V lost 6 bases, J lost 14 bases, and 16 bases lay in between. Germline V lookup: CDR1 DFQATT, CDR2 SNEGSKA (reference sequence). Written as DNA, the CDR3 is TGCAGTGCCCAAACAGGGCCTGGGCTGTTTTTT. This codes for CSAQTGPGLFF.

The chain links TRBV4-3 to TRBJ2-7; D not certain. Germline loops: CDR1 LGHNA, CDR2 YSLEER. V gave up 0 bases and J gave up 2 bases, with 17 bases separating them. CDR3 length equals 17 residues. The CDR3: CASSQEWVQLATYEQYF. The DNA for the CDR3 is TGCGCCAGCAGCCAAGAGTGGGTCCAGTTAGCAACCTACGAGCAGTACTTC.

This chain uses TRBV14 with TRBJ1-2, with D uncertain. This CDR3 comprises 13 residues. Germline V gene lookup returns CDR1 SGHDN and CDR2 FVKESK. With 3 bases removed from V and 8 bases from J, the gap between germline ends came to 13 bases. CDR3 nucleotide sequence: TGTGCCAGCAGCCATGGCAGTCGCTGGGGCTACACCTTC. Translation: CASSHGSRWGYTF.

The rearrangement links TRBV7-9 to TRBJ2-7, with 7 bases fitting TRBD1. V was pared by 3 bases and J by 2 bases, with 10 bases of the junction left unmatched. Germline CDR1 and CDR2: SEHNR and FQNEAQ (reference sequence). The CDR3 is 16 residues long. The CDR3 region is CASSFPRTGQTYEQYF. The DNA of the CDR3 is TGTGCCAGCAGCTTCCCGCGGACAGGCCAGACCTACGAGCAGTACTTC.

The V and J genes are TRBV5-4 and TRBJ2-3; 7 bases are shared with TRBD2. Trimming removed 0 bases from V and 0 bases from J; junction bases left unmatched: 7. This CDR3 is built from 17 residues. Per germline, CDR1 SGHNT and CDR2 YYREEE (reference sequence). In DNA, the CDR3 is TGTGCCAGCAGCTTGGTAGGAGGGAGGGCCAGCACAGATACGCAGTATTTT. Translating it yields CASSLVGGRASTDTQYF.

The chain links TRBV11-3 to TRBJ2-1; D perhaps matches TRBD2 (6 bases). The germline V gene encodes CDR1 SGHNT and CDR2 YENEEA. Trimming pared 4 bases from V and 9 bases from J, leaving 10 bases between. The CDR3 is 12 amino acids. The CDR3 loop is CASSSTRSEQFF. DNA of the CDR3: TGTGCCAGCAGCTCGACTAGGTCTGAGCAGTTCTTC.

The chain joins TRBV7-2 to TRBJ1-2; D possibly corresponds to TRBD1 (5 bases). Looked up from germline, CDR1 is SGHTA and CDR2 is FQGNSA. The CDR3 covers 14 residues. Trimming took 0 bases from V and 2 from J, leaving 7 bases between them. For the CDR3, the DNA is TGTGCCAGCAGCTTAGCGTCAGGGAACTATGGCTACACCTTC. Translation gives CASSLASGNYGYTF.